A single sample gave rise to the 4 T cell receptor beta chains below, sequenced in a study of blood T cell repertoires in COVID-19. Assay used: immunoSEQ multiplex PCR; TCRdb lists only in-frame clones, some missing. The table includes more than 100,000 clones, about nine tenths detected once. Material for sequencing was peripheral blood. The receptors come from a man in his forties or fifties with acute or convalescent COVID-19.

This chain links TRBV4-2 with TRBJ2-1; 7 positions match TRBD2. Germline V gene lookup returns CDR1 LGHNA and CDR2 YNFKEQ. The CDR3 runs 15 residues. Losses at the gene ends were 3 bases for V and 2 bases for J; bases not matched to a gene: 4. As DNA, the CDR3 is TGTGCCAGCAGCCAGACAGCGGGAACCTACAATGAGCAGTTCTTC. Translation gives CASSQTAGTYNEQFF.

This sequence joins TRBV9 and TRBJ1-2, with D possibly TRBD1 on 5 matching bases. V was shortened by 4 bases and J by 2 bases, with 9 bases between the two germline ends. The germline CDR1 and CDR2 sequences are SGDLS and YYNGEE. The CDR3 has 13 amino acids. The CDR3 loop is CASSPAGNYGYTF. CDR3 coding DNA: TGTGCCAGCAGCCCAGCAGGGAACTATGGCTACACCTTC. The complete variable domain, with remaining parts taken from reference TRBV9 and TRBJ1-2, reads DSGVTQTPKHLITATGQRVTLRCSPRSGDLSVYWYQQSLDQGLQFLIQYYNGEERAKGNILERFSAQQFPDLHSELNLSSLELGDSALYFCASSPAGNYGYTFGSGTRLTVV.

The rearrangement links TRBV14 to TRBJ1-2; possibly TRBD1 for D (5 bases). The CDR3 has 15 amino acids. CDR1 and CDR2 (germline): SGHDN, FVKESK. V was pared by 1 base and J by 6 bases, with 15 bases between. CDR3: CASSQVRQGLDGYTF. The CDR3 bases are TGTGCCAGCAGCCAAGTCCGTCAGGGTCTGGATGGCTACACCTTC.

CDR3 sequence (DNA): TGTGCCTGGAGTTTGACAGGGACTGAAGCTTTCTTT. Translation gives CAWSLTGTEAFF. The V gene is TRBV30, the J gene TRBJ1-1; 7 nucleotides align to TRBD1. V lost 2 bases, J lost 5 bases, and 2 bases stayed unmatched. The CDR3 is 12 amino acids. Germline V gene sequence: CDR1 GTSNPN, CDR2 SVGIG (reference sequence).